This T cell receptor beta chain was recovered during a study of CD8+CD57+ T cells in acquired aplastic anemia (dated by TCRdb to the late 2010s). About the study as a whole: Extracted DNA from sorted CD4+ and CD8+ cells averaged 3.2 ug, ranging from roughly 0.19 to 27.4 ug. CD8+CD57+ expansion was defined as a frequency above the mean frequency observed in healthy subjects. Study-level results and caveats: Approximately 31 CD8+ CDR3 sequences were found in both patients and controls but appeared to be highly expressed in patients and within the immunodominant clones of the patients. Between patients and healthy controls, no significant difference in CD8+ Simpson's diversity was found (P=0.060).

Profiling of TCR beta VDJ combinations and CDR3 sequences used genomic DNA as the template. An Illumina HiSeq 2000 was the platform used for TCR repertoire sequencing. In the paper's pipeline: TRBV/TRBJ rearrangement plots, CDR3 size and DJ length profiles, and Simpson's diversity index were used to evaluate the repertoires. The immunodominant clone was defined as the most abundant DNA sequence in deep sequencing data. CDR3 amino acid sequences were checked for sharing between subjects and were compared against published repertoires and the VDJdb database. Using fastp trimming at Q25 and MiXCR clonotype assembly, TCRdb reanalyzed the public sequencing data and kept in-frame beta chains. Rows with one shared CDR3 protein collapse into an entry with the most common genes and DNA. V and J calls and clone size were set by TCRdb, not the authors. The sample records fewer than 300,000 distinct CDR3 sequences, about 80% of which are singletons. Roughly two fifths of the sample is held by the ten biggest clonotypes.

Concerning this clonotype: The target of this receptor is not known. No base quality information exists; no much larger clone differs at one position.

Sequences DFQATT (CDR1) and SNEGSKA (CDR2) are obtained from the germline V gene (reference sequence). V and J are truncated by 6 bases and 0 bases respectively, leaving an intervening sequence of 20 bases. Including the terminal cysteine and phenylalanine, the CDR3 comprises 16 residues. CDR3 DNA only is kept here, 48 bases in frame from base 1. Patients chosen for sequencing had shown expansion of CD8+CD57+ cells by flow cytometry. Every patient had severe acquired aplastic anemia, diagnosed using the International Study of Aplastic Anemia and Agranulocytosis and Camitta criteria. Patients had received no therapy at the time of blood sampling. In the study, sorted CD4+ and CD8+ blood T cells from patients with severe aplastic anemia and from healthy subjects underwent deep sequencing of TCR repertoires. In the USA, patient enrollment took place under clinicaltrials.gov protocols 00001620, 01623167, 00001397, 00071045, 00081523 and 00961064. Ficoll-Paque density gradient centrifugation was used to isolate peripheral blood mononuclear cells. Before DNA extraction, CD4+ and CD8+ T cells were sorted by FACS or by magnetic beads.

The sample was sorted CD4+, CD8+, or CD8+CD57+ T cells (not recorded which) from PBMCs. Rearrangement joined TRBV20-1 to TRBJ1-1; the best D guess is TRBD1, with 5 bases matching. The receptor comes from a human donor with aplastic anemia. CDR3 sequence: CSASSFGDSMNTEAFF. The nucleotide sequence is TGCAGTGCCAGCAGCTTTGGAGACAGCATGAACACTGAAGCTTTCTTT.